This T cell receptor (beta chain) was sequenced during a study of response to subunit inactivated influenza vaccine. Regarding the study as a whole: Every seasonal influenza vaccination brings in few new T cells, the authors suggested.

The CDR3 is made up of 15 amino acids. V trimming: 6 bases; J trimming: 7 bases; junction bases outside the gene matches: 8. Germline lookup yields CDR1 DFQATT and CDR2 SNEGSKA (reference sequence). TCRdb passed the RT-PCR reads through MiXCR, listing each CDR3 protein once. The table lists 800,000 or so distinct CDR3 sequences, approximately 22% of them singletons, with roughly 10% in the top ten. As concerns this clonotype: Its target is not known.

The sequence came from a man in his fifties who received an inactivated influenza vaccine. The sample was PBMCs from blood, taken more than 4 days after vaccination. The chain is built from TRBV20-1 and TRBJ2-1, with 14 positions matching TRBD2. The CDR3 loop is CSATTSGRASNEQFF. The CDR3, as DNA: TGCAGTGCCACGACTAGCGGGAGGGCCTCGAATGAGCAGTTCTTC.